This T cell receptor (beta chain) was identified during a study of tumor and adjacent non-tumor tissue in lung cancer. Study in general: Histology: about a dozen adenocarcinoma, a couple of squamous cell carcinoma, 1 small cell lung cancer.

As to this clonotype: A clone one base away is much larger, so this may be a read error.

TCRbeta libraries were built with three rounds of nested PCR, modified from ARM-PCR. TCRdb independently ran MiXCR on the multiplex PCR reads; one entry per CDR3 protein. The table shows roughly 200,000 distinct CDR3 sequences, with 71% occurring only once. RNA was extracted from bulk tissue without any cell sorting. V shed 8 bases, J shed 5 bases, and the junction held 12 bases outside the gene matches. The germline V gene encodes CDR1 DFQATT and CDR2 SNEGSKA (reference sequence). This CDR3 is built from 15 residues. This sequence originates from a man aged 55-75 years with non-small cell lung cancer. What was sequenced was lung tumor tissue. The rearrangement links TRBV20-1 to TRBJ2-3; the match to TRBD2 covers 11 bases. The CDR3 DNA reads TGCAGTACAAACCCTAGCGGGAGGAAGGGAGATACGCAGTATTTT. Translation: CSTNPSGRKGDTQYF.